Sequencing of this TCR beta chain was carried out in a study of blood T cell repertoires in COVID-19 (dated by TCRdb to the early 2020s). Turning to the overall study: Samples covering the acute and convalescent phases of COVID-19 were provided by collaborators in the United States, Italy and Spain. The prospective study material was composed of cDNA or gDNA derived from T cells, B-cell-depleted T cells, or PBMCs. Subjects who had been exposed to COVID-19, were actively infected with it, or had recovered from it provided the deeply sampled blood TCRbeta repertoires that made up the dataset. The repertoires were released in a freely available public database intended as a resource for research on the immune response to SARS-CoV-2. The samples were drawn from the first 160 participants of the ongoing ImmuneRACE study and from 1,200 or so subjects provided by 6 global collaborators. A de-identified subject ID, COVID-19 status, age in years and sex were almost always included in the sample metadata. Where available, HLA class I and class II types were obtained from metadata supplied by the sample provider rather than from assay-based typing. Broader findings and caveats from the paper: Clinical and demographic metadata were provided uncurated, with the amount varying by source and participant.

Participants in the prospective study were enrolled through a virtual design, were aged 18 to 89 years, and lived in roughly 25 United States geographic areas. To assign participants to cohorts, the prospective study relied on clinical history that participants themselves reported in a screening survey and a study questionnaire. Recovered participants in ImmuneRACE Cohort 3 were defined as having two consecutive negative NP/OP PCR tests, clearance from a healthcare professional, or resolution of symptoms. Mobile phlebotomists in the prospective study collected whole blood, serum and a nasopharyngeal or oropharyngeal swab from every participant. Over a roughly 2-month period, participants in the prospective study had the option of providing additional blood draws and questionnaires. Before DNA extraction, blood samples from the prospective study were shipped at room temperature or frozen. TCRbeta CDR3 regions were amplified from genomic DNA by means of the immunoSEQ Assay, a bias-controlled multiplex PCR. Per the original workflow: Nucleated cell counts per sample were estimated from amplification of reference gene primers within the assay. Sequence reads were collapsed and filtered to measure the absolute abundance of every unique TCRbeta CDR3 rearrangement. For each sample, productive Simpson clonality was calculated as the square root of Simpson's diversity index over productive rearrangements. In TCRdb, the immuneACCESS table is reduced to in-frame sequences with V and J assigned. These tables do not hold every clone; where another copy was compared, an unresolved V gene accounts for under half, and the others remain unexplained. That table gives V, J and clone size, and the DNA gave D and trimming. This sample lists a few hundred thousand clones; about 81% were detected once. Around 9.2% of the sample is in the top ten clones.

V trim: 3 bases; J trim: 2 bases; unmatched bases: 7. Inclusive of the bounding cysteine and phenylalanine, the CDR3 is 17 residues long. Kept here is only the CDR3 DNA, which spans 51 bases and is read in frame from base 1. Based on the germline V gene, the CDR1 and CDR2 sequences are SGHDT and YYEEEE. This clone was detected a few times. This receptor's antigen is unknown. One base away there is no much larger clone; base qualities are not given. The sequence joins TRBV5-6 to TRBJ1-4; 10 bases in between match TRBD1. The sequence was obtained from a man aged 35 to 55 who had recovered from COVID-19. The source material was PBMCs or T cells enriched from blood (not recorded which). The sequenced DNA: TGTGCCAGCAGCTCCGGGACAGGGGCGCCCACTAATGAAAAACTGTTTTTT. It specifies CASSSGTGAPTNEKLFF.